These 14 T cell receptor beta chains came from one sample sequenced in a study of blood T cell repertoires in COVID-19. Method: immunoSEQ multiplex PCR; TCRdb's copy keeps in-frame clones and lacks some. The sample has about 180,000 clones; roughly three quarters are singletons. The material sequenced was peripheral blood. The origin of the receptors is a woman of 80 years or more with COVID-19, enrolled during active disease.

The rearrangement joins TRBV7-9 to TRBJ2-2; 8 positions agree with TRBD1. Germline assignment: CDR1 SEHNR and CDR2 FQNEAQ (reference sequence). This CDR3 comprises 18 residues. V lost 2 bases to trimming and J lost 5 bases; unmatched junction nucleotides: 13. Here the CDR3 reads CASSLQPIGQGGTGELFF. CDR3 coding DNA: TGTGCCAGCAGCTTACAGCCGATCGGACAGGGCGGGACCGGGGAGCTGTTTTTT. Complete variable domain (other parts from reference TRBV7-9 and TRBJ2-2): DTGVSQNPRHKITKRGQNVTFRCDPISEHNRLYWYRQTLGQGPEFLTYFQNEAQLEKSRLLSDRFSAERPKGSFSTLEIQRTEQGDSAMYLCASSLQPIGQGGTGELFFGEGSRLTVL.

The chain combines TRBV10-3 with TRBJ2-7, with 8 bases matching TRBD1. Per the germline V gene, CDR1 is ENHRY and CDR2 is SYGVKD. The CDR3 covers 15 residues. Trimming at V came to 6 bases and at J to 0 bases, leaving 7 bases not matched to a gene. The CDR3 spells CAISDRGVSSYEQYF. The CDR3 DNA reads TGTGCCATCAGCGACAGGGGCGTTAGCTCCTACGAGCAGTACTTC.

The chain combines TRBV24-1 with TRBJ2-7; D is uncertain. CDR1 is KGHDR, CDR2 SFDVKD, per germline. Between the trimmed V and J ends, which lost 1 base and 2 bases, there was a span of 8 bases. The CDR3 has 14 amino acids. Here the CDR3 reads CATSDFRVPYEQYF. CDR3 bases: TGTGCCACCAGTGATTTTCGCGTTCCCTACGAGCAGTACTTC.

The V gene is TRBV7-2, the J gene TRBJ2-1; D gene unclear. The V end was cut by 1 base, the J end by 9 bases, with 4 bases between. The germline V gene encodes CDR1 SGHTA and CDR2 FQGNSA. This CDR3 region has 11 residues. The CDR3 here is CASSLGSEQFF. The CDR3 coding sequence is TGTGCCAGCAGCTTAGGCAGTGAGCAGTTCTTC.

V usage is TRBV19 and J usage is TRBJ1-1; 7 bases are a match to TRBD1. Germline assignment: CDR1 LNHDA and CDR2 SQIVND (reference sequence). CDR3 size: 14 residues. V lost 3 bases to trimming and J lost 4 bases; unmatched junction nucleotides: 5. The CDR3 loop reads CASSIGTVSTEAFF. The CDR3 DNA reads as TGTGCCAGTAGTATCGGGACAGTGAGCACTGAAGCTTTCTTT. Supplemented by reference TRBV19 and TRBJ1-1, the full variable domain reads DGGITQSPKYLFRKEGQNVTLSCEQNLNHDAMYWYRQDPGQGLRLIYYSQIVNDFQKGDIAEGYSVSREKKESFPLTVTSAQKNPTAFYLCASSIGTVSTEAFFGQGTRLTVV.

V usage is TRBV7-2 and J usage is TRBJ1-1; TRBD1 is a possible D gene (6 bases). Trimming pared 4 bases from V and 7 bases from J, leaving 13 bases between. The CDR3 sequence is 13 residues long. Germline V gives CDR1 SGHTA, CDR2 FQGNSA. The CDR3 is CASSSIQGLEAFF. The CDR3 DNA reads TGTGCCAGCAGCTCGATACAGGGTCTTGAAGCTTTCTTT.

This clone was recorded only once. The chain links TRBV6-1 to TRBJ1-2; D not resolved. The V and J ends lost 2 bases and 8 bases respectively, with 21 bases between them. In germline, CDR1 is MNHNS, CDR2 SASEGT. This CDR3 is built from 16 residues. The CDR3 DNA sequence: TGTGCCAGCAGTGAATGGCTGTCGTGGAGGGTGGGAGGCTACACCTTC. This encodes CASSEWLSWRVGGYTF.

The chain has TRBV13 and TRBJ2-2, with 7 bases lining up with TRBD1. The CDR3 totals 14 residues. Trimming removed 5 bases from V and 7 bases from J; junction bases left unmatched: 7. The germline V gene has CDR1 PRHDT and CDR2 FYEKMQ (reference sequence). The CDR3 nucleotides are TGTGCCAGCAGCACCCGACAGGGAGTCGGGGAGCTGTTTTTT. Its translation is CASSTRQGVGELFF. The full variable domain, its missing parts supplied by reference TRBV13 and TRBJ2-2, is AAGVIQSPRHLIKEKRETATLKCYPIPRHDTVYWYQQGPGQDPQFLISFYEKMQSDKGSIPDRFSAQQFSDYHSELNMSSLELGDSALYFCASSTRQGVGELFFGEGSRLTVL.

V is TRBV5-1 and J is TRBJ2-5; TRBD2 is a possible D gene (7 bases). V lost 3 bases to trimming and J lost 2 bases, with 17 bases between them. CDR1 and CDR2 (germline): SGHRS, YFSETQ. The CDR3 length is 16 residues. The CDR3 is CASSSGAASGQETQYF. In DNA, the CDR3 is TGCGCCAGCAGCTCGGGGGCCGCTAGCGGACAAGAGACCCAGTACTTC. Filled out from reference TRBV5-1 and TRBJ2-5, the complete variable domain reads KAGVTQTPRYLIKTRGQQVTLSCSPISGHRSVSWYQQTPGQGLQFLFEYFSETQRNKGNFPGRFSGRQFSNSRSEMNVSTLELGDSALYLCASSSGAASGQETQYFGPGTRLLVL.

This clone came up a few times. The gene calls are TRBV14 and TRBJ2-7; D is perhaps TRBD1 (6 bases). Trimming took 6 bases from V and 0 from J, leaving 9 bases between them. This CDR3 has 13 residues. From germline, CDR1 is SGHDN and CDR2 FVKESK. The CDR3 DNA reads as TGTGCCAGCAGGGTAGGGGGCTCCTACGAGCAGTACTTC. Protein sequence: CASRVGGSYEQYF.

The rearrangement uses TRBV4-3 and TRBJ2-5, with a weak D call TRBD2 (6 bases). V was cut by 0 bases and J by 4 bases, with 12 bases left in between. CDR1 and CDR2 from the germline V gene are LGHNA and YSLEER. The CDR3 spans 15 residues. The CDR3 here is CASSQEAGRLETQYF. For the CDR3, the DNA is TGCGCCAGCAGCCAAGAAGCAGGGAGGTTAGAGACCCAGTACTTC.

J is TRBJ2-2 and V is TRBV3-1 (or the pseudogene TRBV3-2); D ambiguous. Germline assignment: CDR1 LGHDT and CDR2 YNNKEL (reference sequence). The CDR3 totals 14 residues. The V gene lost 3 bases and the J gene lost 1 base, with 6 bases spanning the gap. CDR3 nucleotide sequence: TGTGCCAGCAGCCAGTTACTGAACACCGGGGAGCTGTTTTTT. This encodes CASSQLLNTGELFF.

The rearrangement joins TRBV21-1 to TRBJ2-7; TRBD1, the table's D call, lacks a check against the DNA. TRBV21-1 is a pseudogene locus. The CDR3 consists of 16 residues. CDR3 DNA: TGTGCCAGCAGCAACAGGGGTACCCCTCCCTCCTACGAGCAGTACTTC. Protein: CASSNRGTPPSYEQYF.

The rearrangement links TRBV11-2 to TRBJ2-3; D perhaps matches TRBD2 (7 bases). The V gene's germline CDR1 is SGHAT and CDR2 FQNNGV. V shed 7 bases and J shed 3 bases, with 14 bases lying between them. CDR3 size: 14 residues. This CDR3 is CASNGGRETDTQYF. CDR3 sequence (DNA): TGTGCCAGCAACGGGGGGCGGGAGACAGATACGCAGTATTTT.